This T cell receptor (beta chain) derives from a study of glioma-infiltrating T cells after dendritic cell vaccination. The time point was: after dendritic cell vaccination, including at tumor progression/relapse. PBMC were collected before vaccination, two weeks after the third vaccination, and at progression. Data came from immunoSEQ multiplex PCR; TCRdb stores just in-frame clones and leaves some out. The repertoire holds about 65,000 clones, with around nine tenths as singletons. Trimming removed 4 bases from V and 7 bases from J; junction bases left unmatched: 18. This CDR3 contains 18 residues. The germline V gene has CDR1 SEHNR and CDR2 FQNEAQ (reference sequence).

Source: blood, taken after dendritic cell vaccination. The genes are TRBV7-9 and TRBJ1-2; 10 nucleotides match TRBD1. The origin of this receptor is a human donor with glioblastoma. The CDR3 protein is CASSSHRDRGSAWSGYTF. CDR3 nucleotides: TGTGCCAGCAGCTCACACCGGGACAGGGGAAGTGCGTGGAGTGGCTACACCTTC. The entire variable domain, with the rest obtained from reference TRBV7-9 and TRBJ1-2, is as follows: DTGVSQNPRHKITKRGQNVTFRCDPISEHNRLYWYRQTLGQGPEFLTYFQNEAQLEKSRLLSDRFSAERPKGSFSTLEIQRTEQGDSAMYLCASSSHRDRGSAWSGYTFGSGTRLTVV.